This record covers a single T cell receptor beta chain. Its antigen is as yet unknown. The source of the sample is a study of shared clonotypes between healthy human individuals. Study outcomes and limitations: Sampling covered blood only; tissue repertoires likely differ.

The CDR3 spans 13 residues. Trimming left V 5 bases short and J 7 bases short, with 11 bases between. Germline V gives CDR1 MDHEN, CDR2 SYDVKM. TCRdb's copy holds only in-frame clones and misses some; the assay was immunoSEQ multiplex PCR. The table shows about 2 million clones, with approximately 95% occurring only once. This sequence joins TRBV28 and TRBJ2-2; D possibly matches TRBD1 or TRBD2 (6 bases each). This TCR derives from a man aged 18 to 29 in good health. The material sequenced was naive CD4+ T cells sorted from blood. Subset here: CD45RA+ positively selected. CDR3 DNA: TGTGCCAGCAGTAAAGGGGGGCACGGGGAGCTGTTTTTT. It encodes CASSKGGHGELFF. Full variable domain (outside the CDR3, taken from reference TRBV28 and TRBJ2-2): DVKVTQSSRYLVKRTGEKVFLECVQDMDHENMFWYRQDPGLGLRLIYFSYDVKMKEKGDIPEGYSVSREKKERFSLILESASTNQTSMYLCASSKGGHGELFFGEGSRLTVL.